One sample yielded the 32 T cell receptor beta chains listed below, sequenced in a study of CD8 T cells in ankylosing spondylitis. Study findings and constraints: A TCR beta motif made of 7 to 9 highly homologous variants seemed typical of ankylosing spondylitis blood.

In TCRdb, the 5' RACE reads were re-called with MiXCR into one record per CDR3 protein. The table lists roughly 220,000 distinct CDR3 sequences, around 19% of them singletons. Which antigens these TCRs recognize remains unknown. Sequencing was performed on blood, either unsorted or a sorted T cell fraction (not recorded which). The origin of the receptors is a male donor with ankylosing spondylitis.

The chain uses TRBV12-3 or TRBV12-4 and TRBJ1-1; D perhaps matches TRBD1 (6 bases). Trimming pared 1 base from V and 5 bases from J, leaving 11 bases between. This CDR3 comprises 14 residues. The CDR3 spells CASSLGGARTEAFF. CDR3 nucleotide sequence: TGTGCCAGCAGTTTAGGGGGGGCGCGGACTGAAGCTTTCTTT.

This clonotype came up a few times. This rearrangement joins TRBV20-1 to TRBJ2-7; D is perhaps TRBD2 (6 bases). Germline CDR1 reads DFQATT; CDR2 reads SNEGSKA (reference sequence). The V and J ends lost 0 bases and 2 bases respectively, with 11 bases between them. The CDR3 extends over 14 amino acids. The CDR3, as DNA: TGCAGTGCTAGAGATAAAGGCGGGACCTACGAGCAGTACTTC. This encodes CSARDKGGTYEQYF.

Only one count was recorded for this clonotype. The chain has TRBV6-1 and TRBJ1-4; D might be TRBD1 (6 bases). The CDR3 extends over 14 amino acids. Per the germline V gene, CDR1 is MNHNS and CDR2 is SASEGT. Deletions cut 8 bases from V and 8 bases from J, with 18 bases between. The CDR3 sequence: CASQAGGAYEKLFF. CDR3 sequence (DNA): TGTGCCAGCCAAGCGGGGGGCGCTTACGAAAAACTGTTTTTT.

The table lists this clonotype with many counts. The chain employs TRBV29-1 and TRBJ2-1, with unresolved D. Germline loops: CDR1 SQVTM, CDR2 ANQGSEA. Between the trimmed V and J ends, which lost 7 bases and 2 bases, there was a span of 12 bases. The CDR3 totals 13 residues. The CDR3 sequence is CSGRSPAYNEQFF. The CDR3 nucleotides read TGCAGCGGTCGATCCCCCGCCTACAATGAGCAGTTCTTC.

For the CDR3, the DNA is TGCAGTGCTTTGGGGGACTATAGTGAGCAGTTCTTC. Amino acids: CSALGDYSEQFF. The rearrangement uses TRBV20-1 and TRBJ2-1, with 7 positions matching TRBD2. The CDR3 length is 12 residues. CDR1 is DFQATT and CDR2 is SNEGSKA in the germline V gene (reference sequence). V shed 5 bases and J 9 bases; nucleotides not matched to a gene: 7.

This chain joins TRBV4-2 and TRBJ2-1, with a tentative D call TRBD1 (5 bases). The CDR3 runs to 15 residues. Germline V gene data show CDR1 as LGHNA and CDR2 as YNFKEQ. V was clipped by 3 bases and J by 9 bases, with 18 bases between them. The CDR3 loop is CASSHPSQGNGEQFF. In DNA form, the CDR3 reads TGTGCCAGCAGCCATCCCTCTCAGGGCAACGGTGAGCAGTTCTTC.

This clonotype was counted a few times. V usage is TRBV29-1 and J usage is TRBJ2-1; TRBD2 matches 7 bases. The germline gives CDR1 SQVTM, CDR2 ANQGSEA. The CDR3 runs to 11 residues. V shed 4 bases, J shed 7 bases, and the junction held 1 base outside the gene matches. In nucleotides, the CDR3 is TGCAGCGTTGGGGGGGGGAATGAGCAGTTCTTC. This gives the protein CSVGGGNEQFF.

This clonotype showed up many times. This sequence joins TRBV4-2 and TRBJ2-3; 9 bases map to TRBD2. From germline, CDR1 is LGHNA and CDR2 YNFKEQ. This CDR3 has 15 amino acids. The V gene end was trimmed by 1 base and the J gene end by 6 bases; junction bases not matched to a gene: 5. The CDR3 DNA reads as TGTGCCAGCAGCCAAGGAGCGGGGGGCGCGGATACGCAGTATTTT. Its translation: CASSQGAGGADTQYF.

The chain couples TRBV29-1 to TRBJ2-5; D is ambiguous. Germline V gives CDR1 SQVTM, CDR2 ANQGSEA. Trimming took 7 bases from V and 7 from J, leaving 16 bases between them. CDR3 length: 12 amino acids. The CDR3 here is CSGRQSPGTQYF. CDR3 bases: TGCAGCGGGAGACAAAGTCCAGGGACCCAGTACTTC.

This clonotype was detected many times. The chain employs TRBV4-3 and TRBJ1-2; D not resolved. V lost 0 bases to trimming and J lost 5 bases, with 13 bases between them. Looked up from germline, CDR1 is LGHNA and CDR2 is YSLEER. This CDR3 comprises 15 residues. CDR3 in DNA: TGCGCCAGCAGCCAAGATTTGGGCAGTGGGTATGGCTACACCTTC. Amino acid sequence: CASSQDLGSGYGYTF.

CDR3: CASSPSSGTGANVLTF. The CDR3 DNA sequence: TGTGCCAGCAGCCCCTCATCGGGGACTGGGGCCAACGTCCTGACTTTC. The chain has TRBV3-1 and TRBJ2-6; possible D gene TRBD2, 5 bases. V lost 4 bases to trimming and J lost 2 bases, with 12 bases between them. Germline V CDR1 and CDR2: LGHDT, YNNKEL (reference sequence). This CDR3 is 16 amino acids long.

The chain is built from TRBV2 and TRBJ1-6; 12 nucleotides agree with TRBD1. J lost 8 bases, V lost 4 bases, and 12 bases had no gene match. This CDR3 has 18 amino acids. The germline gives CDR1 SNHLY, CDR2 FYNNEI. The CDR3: CASSGAPRDRGLDSPLHF. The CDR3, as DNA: TGTGCCAGCAGTGGAGCGCCCCGGGACAGGGGGCTGGATTCACCCCTCCACTTT.

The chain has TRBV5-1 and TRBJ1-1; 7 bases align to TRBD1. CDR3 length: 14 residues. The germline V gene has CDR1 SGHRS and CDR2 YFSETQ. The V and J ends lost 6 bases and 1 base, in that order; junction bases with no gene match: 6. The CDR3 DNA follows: TGCGCCAGCATCCCCGGGACAGCGAACACTGAAGCTTTCTTT. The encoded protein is CASIPGTANTEAFF.

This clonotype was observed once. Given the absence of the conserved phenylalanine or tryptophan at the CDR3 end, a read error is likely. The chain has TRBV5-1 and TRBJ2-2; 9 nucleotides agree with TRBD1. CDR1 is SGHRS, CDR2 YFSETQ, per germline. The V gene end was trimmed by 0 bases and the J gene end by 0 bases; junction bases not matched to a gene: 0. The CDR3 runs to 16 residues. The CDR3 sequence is CASSLGTGANTGELFI. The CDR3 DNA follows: TGCGCCAGCAGCTTGGGGACAGGGGCGAACACCGGGGAGCTGTTTATT.

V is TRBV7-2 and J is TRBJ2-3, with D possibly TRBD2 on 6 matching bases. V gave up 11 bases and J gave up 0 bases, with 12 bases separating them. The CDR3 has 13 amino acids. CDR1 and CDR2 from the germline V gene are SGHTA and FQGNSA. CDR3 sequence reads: CAARETSTDTQYF. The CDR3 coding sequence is TGTGCCGCACGGGAGACCAGCACAGATACGCAGTATTTT.

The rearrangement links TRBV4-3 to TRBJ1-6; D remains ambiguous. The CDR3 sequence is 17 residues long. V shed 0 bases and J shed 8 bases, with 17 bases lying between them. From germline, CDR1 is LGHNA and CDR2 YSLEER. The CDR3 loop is CASSQDQHRELDSPLHF. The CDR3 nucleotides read TGCGCCAGCAGCCAAGATCAACATAGGGAGTTAGATTCACCCCTCCACTTT.

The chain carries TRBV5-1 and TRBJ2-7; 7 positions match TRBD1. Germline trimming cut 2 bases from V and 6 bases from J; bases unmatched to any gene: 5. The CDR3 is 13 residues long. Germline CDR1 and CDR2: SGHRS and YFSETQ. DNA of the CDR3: TGCGCCAGCAGCTTCACAGGGGATATCGAGCAGTACTTC. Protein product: CASSFTGDIEQYF.

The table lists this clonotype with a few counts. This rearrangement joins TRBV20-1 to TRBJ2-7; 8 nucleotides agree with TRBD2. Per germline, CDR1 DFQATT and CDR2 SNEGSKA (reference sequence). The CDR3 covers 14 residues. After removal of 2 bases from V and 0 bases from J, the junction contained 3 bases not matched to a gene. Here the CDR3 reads CSARPREGSYEQYF. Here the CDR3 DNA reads TGCAGTGCTAGACCCCGGGAGGGCTCCTACGAGCAGTACTTC.

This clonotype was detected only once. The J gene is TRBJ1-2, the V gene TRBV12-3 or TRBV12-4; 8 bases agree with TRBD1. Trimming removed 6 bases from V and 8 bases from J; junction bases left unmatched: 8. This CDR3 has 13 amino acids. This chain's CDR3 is CASRTGTGNGYTF. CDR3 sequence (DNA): TGTGCCAGCAGGACAGGGACAGGTAACGGCTACACCTTC.

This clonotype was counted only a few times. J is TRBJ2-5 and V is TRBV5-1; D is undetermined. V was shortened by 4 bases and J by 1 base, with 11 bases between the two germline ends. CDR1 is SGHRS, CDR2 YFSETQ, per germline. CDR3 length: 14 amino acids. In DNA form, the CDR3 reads TGCGCCAGCAGCCTTTGGCACAGCCAAGAGACCCAGTACTTC. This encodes CASSLWHSQETQYF.

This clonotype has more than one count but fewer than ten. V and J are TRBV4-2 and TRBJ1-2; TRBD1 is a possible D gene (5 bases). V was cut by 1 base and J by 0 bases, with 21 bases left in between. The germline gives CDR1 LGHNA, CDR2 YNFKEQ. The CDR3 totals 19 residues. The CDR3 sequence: CASSQAYGTQDVANYGYTF. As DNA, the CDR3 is TGTGCCAGCAGCCAAGCCTACGGGACCCAAGACGTAGCTAACTATGGCTACACCTTC.

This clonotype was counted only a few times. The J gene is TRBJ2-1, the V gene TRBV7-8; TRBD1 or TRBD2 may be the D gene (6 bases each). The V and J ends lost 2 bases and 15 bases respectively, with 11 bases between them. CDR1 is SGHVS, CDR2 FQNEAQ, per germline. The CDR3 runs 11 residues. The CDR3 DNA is TGTGCCAGCAGCTTACTGGGGGGCCGGTTCTTC. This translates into CASSLLGGRFF. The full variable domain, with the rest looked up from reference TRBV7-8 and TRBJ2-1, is GAGVSQSPRYKVAKRGQDVALRCDPISGHVSLFWYQQALGQGPEFLTYFQNEAQLDKSGLPSDRFFAERPEGSVSTLKIQRTQQEDSAVYLCASSLLGGRFFGPGTRLTVL.

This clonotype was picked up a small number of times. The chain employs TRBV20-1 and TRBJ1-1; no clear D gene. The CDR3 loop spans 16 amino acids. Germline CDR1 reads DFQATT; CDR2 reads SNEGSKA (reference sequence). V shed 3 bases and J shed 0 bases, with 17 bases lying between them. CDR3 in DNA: TGCAGTGCTAGGGGAGTCCTCCCAGACATGAACACTGAAGCTTTCTTT. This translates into CSARGVLPDMNTEAFF.

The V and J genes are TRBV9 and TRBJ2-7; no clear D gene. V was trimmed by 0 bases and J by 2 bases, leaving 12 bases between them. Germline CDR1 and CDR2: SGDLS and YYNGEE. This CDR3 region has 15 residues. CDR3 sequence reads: CASSVDLGMAYEQYF. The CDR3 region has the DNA TGTGCCAGCAGCGTAGATCTAGGGATGGCCTACGAGCAGTACTTC.

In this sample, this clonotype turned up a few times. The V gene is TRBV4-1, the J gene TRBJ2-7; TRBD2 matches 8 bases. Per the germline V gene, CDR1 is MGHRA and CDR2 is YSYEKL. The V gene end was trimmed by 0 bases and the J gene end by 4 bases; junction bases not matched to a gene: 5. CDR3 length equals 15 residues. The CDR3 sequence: CASSQETGGAYEQYF. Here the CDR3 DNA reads TGCGCCAGCAGCCAAGAGACCGGGGGGGCATACGAGCAGTACTTC.

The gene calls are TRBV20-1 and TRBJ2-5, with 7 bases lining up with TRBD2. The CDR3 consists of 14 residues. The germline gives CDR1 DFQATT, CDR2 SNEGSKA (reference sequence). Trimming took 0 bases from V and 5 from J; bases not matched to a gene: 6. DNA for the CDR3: TGCAGTGCTAGAGACCCGGGACTACAGGAGACCCAGTACTTC. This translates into CSARDPGLQETQYF.

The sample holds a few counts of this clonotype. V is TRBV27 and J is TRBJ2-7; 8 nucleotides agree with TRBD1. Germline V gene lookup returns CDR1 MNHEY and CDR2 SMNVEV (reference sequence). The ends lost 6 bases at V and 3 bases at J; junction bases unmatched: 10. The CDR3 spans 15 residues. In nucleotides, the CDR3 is TGTGCCAGCAGCCCGACAGGGGACTGGGGCTACGAGCAGTACTTC. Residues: CASSPTGDWGYEQYF.

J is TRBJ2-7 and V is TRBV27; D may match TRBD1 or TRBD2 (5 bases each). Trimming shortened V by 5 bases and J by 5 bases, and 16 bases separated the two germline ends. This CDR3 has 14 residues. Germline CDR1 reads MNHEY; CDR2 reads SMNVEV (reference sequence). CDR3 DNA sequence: TGTGCCAGCAGTCCGGTTGGGGGTCCCCACGAGCAGTACTTC. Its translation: CASSPVGGPHEQYF.

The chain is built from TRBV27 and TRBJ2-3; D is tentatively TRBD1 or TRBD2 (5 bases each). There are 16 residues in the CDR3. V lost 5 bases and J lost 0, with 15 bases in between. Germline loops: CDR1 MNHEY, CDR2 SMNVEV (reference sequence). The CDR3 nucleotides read TGTGCCAGCAGTCCGCCCGGGACCCCTAGCACAGATACGCAGTATTTT. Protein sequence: CASSPPGTPSTDTQYF.

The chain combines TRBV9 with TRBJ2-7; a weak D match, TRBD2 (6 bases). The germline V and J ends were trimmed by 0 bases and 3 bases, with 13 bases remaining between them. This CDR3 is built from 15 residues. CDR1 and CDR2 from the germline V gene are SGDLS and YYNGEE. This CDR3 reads CASSVGDSGYYEQYF. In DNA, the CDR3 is TGTGCCAGCAGCGTAGGGGATAGCGGTTACTACGAGCAGTACTTC.

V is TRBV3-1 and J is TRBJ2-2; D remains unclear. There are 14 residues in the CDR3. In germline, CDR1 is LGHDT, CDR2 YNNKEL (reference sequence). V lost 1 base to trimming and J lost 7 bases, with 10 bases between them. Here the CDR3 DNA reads TGTGCCAGCAGCCAAGGGACCCCTGGCGGGGAGCTGTTTTTT. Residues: CASSQGTPGGELFF. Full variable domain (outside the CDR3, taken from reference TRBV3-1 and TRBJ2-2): DTAVSQTPKYLVTQMGNDKSIKCEQNLGHDTMYWYKQDSKKFLKIMFSYNNKELIINETVPNRFSPKSPDKAHLNLHINSLELGDSAVYFCASSQGTPGGELFFGEGSRLTVL.

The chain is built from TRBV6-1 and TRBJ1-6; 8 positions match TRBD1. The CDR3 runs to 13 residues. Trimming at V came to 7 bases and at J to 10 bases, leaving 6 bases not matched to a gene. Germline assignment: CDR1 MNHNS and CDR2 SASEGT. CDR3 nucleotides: TGTGCCAGCAATCCGACAGGGGAATCACCCCTCCACTTT. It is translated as CASNPTGESPLHF.